This TCR beta chain derives from a study of T-cell reconstitution after alpha-beta-depleted transplantation in children. A word on this clonotype: The antigen remains unidentified.

General observations from the study: Several hundred expanded graft clones reportedly supplied alpha-beta T cells about two months after transplant. Some patients' high day-60 TCRbeta diversity was attributed to recipient cells surviving conditioning. Once a year had passed after transplant, T-cell counts and diversity came mostly from newly produced T cells.

Preparation of the TCRbeta library used unique molecular identifiers. MiXCR, run by TCRdb on the PCR reads, gives a single entry per CDR3 protein. This table holds about a million distinct CDR3 sequences, about 29% found once. Germline CDR1 reads SGHDN; CDR2 reads FVKESK. Trimming pared 6 bases from V and 10 bases from J, leaving 16 bases between. The CDR3 consists of 13 residues. Sequences were derived from PBMCs, mostly from graft donor cells, sampled 360 days after TCRalphabeta/CD19-depleted stem cell transplant. This sequence was found in a boy under two years old who had a stem cell transplant for SCID, so the T cells may come from the graft donor. This chain uses TRBV14 with TRBJ2-1, with D possibly called TRBD1 or TRBD2 (5 bases each). The CDR3 protein is CASRRDGVGEQFF. In DNA, the CDR3 is TGTGCCAGCAGAAGGGACGGCGTCGGGGAGCAGTTCTTC.